Listed below are T cell receptor beta chains from one sample, sequenced in a study of cytomegalovirus exposure and HLA in healthy donors. The method was immunoSEQ multiplex PCR; TCRdb's version includes in-frame clones alone and lacks a portion of them. The table has approximately 180,000 clones, about 87% seen once. Specimen: PBMCs. These receptors originate from a woman in her twenties or thirties in good health and CMV-seronegative. Each CDR3 is given with its conserved first and last residue. A D gene is named only where the DNA matches it firmly. Size is omitted from some rows. Given values are once, few, many or a class for expanded clones.

length: 13
J: TRBJ1-1
V: TRBV6-5
D: NA
size: NA
CDR3: CASSYTGSTEAFF
DNA: TGTGCCAGCAGTTACACCGGGAGCACTGAAGCTTTCTTT

length: 13
J: TRBJ2-1
V: TRBV18
D: NA
size: NA
CDR3: CASSPPADNEQFF
DNA: TGTGCCAGCTCACCACCGGCTGACAATGAGCAGTTCTTC

length: 16
J: TRBJ1-2
V: TRBV27
D: TRBD1
size: NA
CDR3: CASSSGDRGLLYGYTF
DNA: TGTGCCAGCAGTTCCGGGGACAGGGGGCTCCTCTATGGCTACACCTTC

length: 15
J: TRBJ2-5
V: TRBV2
D: NA
size: NA
CDR3: CASSAHGGGGETQYF
DNA: TGTGCCAGCAGTGCCCATGGCGGGGGCGGAGAGACCCAGTACTTC

length: 17
J: TRBJ2-1
V: TRBV9
D: NA
size: NA
CDR3: CASSVGLLGASYNEQFF
DNA: TGTGCCAGCAGCGTAGGTTTGTTAGGGGCCTCCTACAATGAGCAGTTCTTC

length: 14
J: TRBJ1-4
V: TRBV7-9
D: NA
size: NA
CDR3: CASSNRDTNEKLFF
DNA: TGTGCCAGCAGCAACAGAGATACTAATGAAAAACTGTTTTTT

length: 14
J: TRBJ1-1
V: TRBV4-1
D: TRBD1
size: once
CDR3: CASSGTASNTEAFF
DNA: TGCGCCAGCAGCGGGACAGCCTCGAACACTGAAGCTTTCTTT

length: 14
J: TRBJ2-5
V: TRBV4-1
D: TRBD1
size: NA
CDR3: CASSHSGTEETQYF
DNA: TGCGCCAGCAGCCATTCCGGGACAGAAGAGACCCAGTACTTC

length: 16
J: TRBJ1-1
V: TRBV11-2
D: NA
size: NA
CDR3: CASNDPGEGMNTEAFF
DNA: TGTGCCAGCAACGACCCCGGGGAGGGCATGAACACTGAAGCTTTCTTT

length: 15
J: TRBJ2-1
V: TRBV10-1
D: NA
size: once
CDR3: CASSGVLSSYNEQFF
DNA: TGCGCCAGCAGTGGAGTCCTAAGCTCCTACAATGAGCAGTTCTTC

length: 13
J: TRBJ2-2
V: TRBV5-1
D: NA
size: once
CDR3: CASSPQGTGELFF
DNA: TGCGCCAGCAGCCCTCAGGGGACCGGGGAGCTGTTTTTT

length: 14
J: TRBJ2-7
V: TRBV2
D: NA
size: NA
CDR3: CASSEGREVYEQYF
DNA: TGTGCCAGCAGTGAAGGCAGGGAAGTTTACGAGCAGTACTTC

length: 17
J: TRBJ2-2
V: TRBV5-1
D: TRBD2
size: NA
CDR3: CASSPGLVGGLIGELFF
DNA: TGCGCCAGCAGCCCGGGACTAGTCGGGGGCTTGATTGGGGAGCTGTTTTTT

length: 15
J: TRBJ1-1
V: TRBV19
D: TRBD1
size: NA
CDR3: CASSILTGLDTEAFF
DNA: TGTGCCAGTAGTATCTTGACAGGGCTGGACACTGAAGCTTTCTTT

length: 14
J: TRBJ1-1
V: TRBV5-1
D: NA
size: NA
CDR3: CASSLWAMNTEAFF
DNA: TGCGCCAGCAGCTTGTGGGCAATGAACACTGAAGCTTTCTTT

length: 14
J: TRBJ1-2
V: TRBV6-1
D: NA
size: NA
CDR3: CAIRDTGANYGYTF
DNA: TGTGCCATCAGAGATACAGGAGCTAACTATGGCTACACCTTC

length: 12
J: TRBJ2-5
V: TRBV2
D: NA
size: NA
CDR3: CASTSGQTTQYF
DNA: TGTGCCAGCACCAGTGGACAGACGACCCAGTACTTC

length: 12
J: TRBJ1-1
V: TRBV11-2
D: NA
size: NA
CDR3: CASSLTSLEAFF
DNA: TGTGCCAGCAGCTTAACTTCACTTGAAGCTTTCTTT

length: 14
J: TRBJ1-1
V: TRBV6-5
D: NA
size: NA
CDR3: CASSYGDTNTEAFF
DNA: TGTGCCAGCAGTTACGGGGACACGAACACTGAAGCTTTCTTT

length: 13
J: TRBJ2-7
V: TRBV9
D: NA
size: NA
CDR3: CASSVATGYEQYF
DNA: TGTGCCAGCAGCGTAGCTACGGGTTACGAGCAGTACTTC

length: 15
J: TRBJ1-2
V: TRBV27
D: TRBD1
size: NA
CDR3: CASSRGQSSIYGYTF
DNA: TGTGCCAGCAGCAGGGGGCAATCCAGCATCTATGGCTACACCTTC

length: 16
J: TRBJ1-1
V: TRBV11-2
D: TRBD1
size: NA
CDR3: CASSPLGGQKNTEAFF
DNA: TGTGCCAGCAGCCCTCTCGGGGGACAGAAGAACACTGAAGCTTTCTTT

length: 16
J: TRBJ2-7
V: TRBV5-1
D: TRBD1
size: NA
CDR3: CASRLTSGTGIYEQYF
DNA: TGCGCCAGCAGACTTACTTCCGGGACAGGGATATACGAGCAGTACTTC

length: 17
J: TRBJ2-6
V: TRBV5-4
D: NA
size: NA
CDR3: CASSLGTLVSGANVLTF
DNA: TGTGCCAGCAGCTTGGGGACACTTGTTTCTGGGGCCAACGTCCTGACTTTC

length: 16
J: TRBJ1-4
V: TRBV5-1
D: TRBD1
size: NA
CDR3: CASSLVKTGGREKLFF
DNA: TGCGCCAGCAGCTTGGTTAAGACAGGGGGCAGGGAAAAACTGTTTTTT

length: 14
J: TRBJ1-5
V: TRBV27
D: TRBD1
size: NA
CDR3: CASSGRTGVQPQHF
DNA: TGTGCCAGCAGTGGAAGGACAGGGGTTCAGCCCCAGCATTTT

length: 14
J: TRBJ1-2
V: TRBV6-6
D: TRBD1
size: NA
CDR3: CASSLKTGAYGYTF
DNA: TGTGCCAGCAGCCTTAAGACAGGGGCCTATGGCTACACCTTC

length: 15
J: TRBJ2-3
V: TRBV29-1
D: TRBD1
size: NA
CDR3: CSASGTGGGTDTQYF
DNA: TGCAGCGCATCCGGGACAGGGGGCGGCACAGATACGCAGTATTTT

length: 15
J: TRBJ2-1
V: TRBV4-2
D: NA
size: NA
CDR3: CASSQEWRGRDEQFF
DNA: TGTGCCAGCAGCCAAGAGTGGAGGGGTAGGGATGAGCAGTTCTTC

length: 12
J: TRBJ1-1
V: TRBV29-1
D: NA
size: NA
CDR3: CSTFEGGTEAFF
DNA: TGCAGCACCTTCGAAGGGGGCACTGAAGCTTTCTTT

length: 15
J: TRBJ2-1
V: TRBV6-6
D: NA
size: once
CDR3: CASSYSSTSIYEQFF
DNA: TGTGCCAGCAGTTACTCGAGCACGAGTATCTATGAGCAGTTCTTC

length: 13
J: TRBJ1-5
V: TRBV25-1
D: NA
size: NA
CDR3: CASSAGFRQPQHF
DNA: TGTGCCAGCAGTGCCGGGTTTCGTCAGCCCCAGCATTTT

length: 11
J: TRBJ2-7
V: TRBV30
D: NA
size: NA
CDR3: CALRTVYEQYF
DNA: TGTGCCTTAAGGACAGTCTACGAGCAGTACTTC

length: 16
J: TRBJ1-3
V: TRBV7-6
D: NA
size: NA
CDR3: CASSLAHLGVGNTIYF
DNA: TGTGCCAGCAGCTTAGCGCACCTAGGCGTTGGAAACACCATATATTTT

length: 14
J: TRBJ1-1
V: TRBV7-9
D: NA
size: once
CDR3: CASSLTQGSTEAFF
DNA: TGTGCCAGCAGCTTAACCCAGGGGAGTACTGAAGCTTTCTTT

length: 15
J: TRBJ1-4
V: TRBV6-6
D: NA
size: few
CDR3: CASSSRQPGSEKLFF
DNA: TGTGCCAGCAGTTCCCGACAGCCTGGAAGTGAAAAACTGTTTTTT

length: 14
J: TRBJ2-1
V: TRBV9
D: TRBD2
size: NA
CDR3: CASSAGGSYNEQFF
DNA: TGTGCCAGCAGCGCGGGGGGGTCCTACAATGAGCAGTTCTTC

length: 10
J: TRBJ2-7
V: TRBV6-5
D: NA
size: few
CDR3: CANASYEQYF
DNA: TGTGCCAATGCGTCCTACGAGCAGTACTTC

length: 15
J: TRBJ2-2
V: TRBV6-5
D: NA
size: few
CDR3: CASSPLSRLRGELFF
DNA: TGTGCCAGCAGCCCCCTCTCCAGACTTAGAGGGGAGCTGTTTTTT

length: 16
J: TRBJ2-5
V: TRBV4-3
D: TRBD1
size: NA
CDR3: CASSQEYRGLQETQYF
DNA: TGCGCCAGCAGCCAAGAATACAGGGGCCTTCAAGAGACCCAGTACTTC

length: 14
J: TRBJ2-7
V: TRBV5-6
D: NA
size: NA
CDR3: CASSLKAKPYEQYF
DNA: TGTGCCAGCAGCTTAAAAGCGAAACCCTACGAGCAGTACTTC